These 2 T cell receptor beta chains originate from one sample sequenced in a study of CD8 T cells in Susac syndrome. A quantity of roughly 0.5 to 1 ug RNA underwent reverse transcription using random hexamers. From the immunoSEQ multiplex PCR reads, TCRdb called clonotypes with MiXCR, one entry per CDR3 protein. The data hold some 190,000 distinct CDR3 sequences, with 94% observed a single time. Source material: CD4+ T cells from PBMCs. These receptor sequences come from a human donor with Susac syndrome.

The V call is TRBV30, the J call TRBJ1-1; no definite D call. CDR1 is GTSNPN, CDR2 SVGIG, per germline (reference sequence). V was shortened by 2 bases and J by 3 bases, with 10 bases between the two germline ends. The CDR3 is 13 residues long. CDR3 nucleotide sequence: TGTGCCTGGAGTCCGACATGGGACACTGAAGCTTTCTTT. Protein product: CAWSPTWDTEAFF. The full variable domain, rest sourced from reference TRBV30 and TRBJ1-1, is SQTIHQWPATLVQPVGSPLSLECTVEGTSNPNLYWYRQAAGRGLQLLFYSVGIGQISSEVPQNLSASRPQDRQFILSSKKLLLSDSGFYLCAWSPTWDTEAFFGQGTRLTVV.

The V and J genes are TRBV30 and TRBJ2-3; maybe TRBD2 (5 bases). Trimming left V 0 bases short and J 8 bases short, with 15 bases between. This CDR3 has 14 amino acids. The V gene's germline CDR1 is GTSNPN and CDR2 SVGIG (reference sequence). CDR3 nucleotide sequence: TGTGCCTGGAGTGTCCTTAAGGGTCGGGGTACGCAGTATTTT. Its protein is CAWSVLKGRGTQYF.